This T cell receptor beta chain was captured by sequencing in a study of blood T cell repertoires in COVID-19 (dated by TCRdb to the early 2020s). With regard to the full study: Samples from collaborators originated in the United States, Italy and Spain and spanned both the acute and convalescent phases of COVID-19. The prospective study material was composed of cDNA or gDNA derived from T cells, B-cell-depleted T cells, or PBMCs. Samples were obtained from the ongoing ImmuneRACE study (first 160 participants) and from about 1,300 subjects provided by 6 global collaborators. Deeply sampled blood TCRbeta repertoires from subjects exposed to, actively infected with, or recovered from COVID-19 were included in the dataset. The sample metadata nearly always contained a de-identified subject ID, COVID-19 status, age in years and sex. Where HLA class I and class II types were available, the types were taken from metadata supplied by the sample provider, not from assay-based typing. The repertoires were released in a freely available public database intended as a resource for research on the immune response to SARS-CoV-2. Broader findings and caveats from the paper: How much clinical and demographic metadata was included differed by source and by participant, and the metadata was provided uncurated.

As to this clone: Its antigen remains unidentified. No much larger clonotype is one base removed from it; base qualities were not supplied.

The immunoSEQ Assay, a bias-controlled multiplex PCR, was used to amplify TCRbeta CDR3 regions from genomic DNA. The original methods were these. The number of nucleated cells in each sample was estimated by amplification of reference gene primers within the assay. Sequence reads were collapsed and filtered to measure the absolute abundance of every unique TCRbeta CDR3 rearrangement. Productive Simpson clonality was computed per sample as the square root of Simpson's diversity index over productive rearrangements. TCRdb carries this immuneACCESS record with in-frame sequences only. Its versions omit some clonotypes, under half of them owing to an unresolved V gene in the studies checked, with the rest unexplained. D and trimming come from the DNA, and the V and J calls and clone size come from that table. Recorded for this sample are roughly 180,000 clones; approximately 87% of them occurred a single time. The top ten hold under 25% of the sample.

Each collaborating institution followed its own protocols to collect whole blood in K2EDTA tubes. For TCRbeta analysis, collaborator samples were shipped as frozen whole blood, as isolated PBMCs, or as DNA extracted from either sample type. In the germline V gene, CDR1 corresponds to SGHTA and CDR2 to FQGNSA. Counted from cysteine to phenylalanine, this CDR3 has 14 amino acids. Just the 42-base CDR3 DNA is kept, in frame starting at base 1. Trimming costs V 5 bases and J 7 bases, and their ends lie 14 bases apart. This receptor chain uses TRBV7-2 and TRBJ1-4, with the D segment identity uncertain. The TCR comes from a man aged 65 to 79 with active or convalescent COVID-19. Sequencing input: peripheral blood. The CDR3 region reads CASSDSLSSEKLFF. At the DNA level, the sequence is TGTGCCAGCAGCGATTCCTTGAGTAGTGAAAAACTGTTTTTT.